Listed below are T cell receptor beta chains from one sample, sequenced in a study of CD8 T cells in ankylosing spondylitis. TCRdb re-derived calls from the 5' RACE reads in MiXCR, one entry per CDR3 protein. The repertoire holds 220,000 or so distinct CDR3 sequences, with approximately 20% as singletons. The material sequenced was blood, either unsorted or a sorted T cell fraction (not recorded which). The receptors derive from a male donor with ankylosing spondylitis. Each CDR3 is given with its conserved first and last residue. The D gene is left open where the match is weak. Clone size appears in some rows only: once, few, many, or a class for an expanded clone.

CASSSPRQGLYEQYF,TGTGCCAGCAGTTCCCCGCGACAGGGGCTATACGAGCAGTACTTC,TRBV12-3/TRBV12-4,TRBD1,few,TRBJ2-7
CASSQNSLMEAFF,TGCGCCAGCAGCCAAAATTCTCTGATGGAAGCTTTCTTT,TRBV4-1,NA,NA,TRBJ1-1
CASSFLAAPYEQYF,TGTGCCAGCAGTTTCCTAGCGGCTCCCTACGAGCAGTACTTC,TRBV12-3/TRBV12-4,TRBD2,few,TRBJ2-7
CASSSREVILLNEKLFF,TGTGCCAGCAGCTCACGGGAAGTTATACTTCTTAATGAAAAACTGTTTTTT,TRBV7-9,NA,many,TRBJ1-4
CASSVGGTGGETQYF,TGTGCCAGCAGCGTAGGGGGGACAGGGGGAGAGACCCAGTACTTC,TRBV9,TRBD1,few,TRBJ2-5
CASTSRGSYNEQFF,TGTGCCAGCACCTCTAGGGGCTCCTACAATGAGCAGTTCTTC,TRBV27,NA,many,TRBJ2-1
CASSLKASGDTQYF,TGTGCCAGCAGTTTAAAGGCTAGCGGAGATACGCAGTATTTT,TRBV12-3/TRBV12-4,TRBD2,many,TRBJ2-3
CSVEDGDREDNEQFF,TGCAGCGTTGAAGATGGGGACAGGGAAGACAATGAGCAGTTCTTC,TRBV29-1,TRBD1,many,TRBJ2-1
CASSSSWDPSGEQYF,NA,TRBV28,NA,NA,TRBJ2-7
CASSPRTEETQYF,TGTGCCAGCAGCCCCCGGACAGAAGAGACCCAGTACTTC,TRBV11-3,NA,few,TRBJ2-5
CASRPGAWEPQHF,TGTGCCAGCAGGCCGGGCGCCTGGGAGCCCCAGCATTTT,TRBV27,NA,NA,TRBJ1-5
CAIRGIEDTQYF,TGTGCCATCAGGGGGATAGAAGATACGCAGTATTTT,TRBV10-3,NA,few,TRBJ2-3
CASSLNPLGQGTNEKLFF,TGTGCCAGCAGCTTAAACCCCCTCGGACAGGGGACTAATGAAAAACTGTTTTTT,TRBV7-3,TRBD1,NA,TRBJ1-4
CASSLGAVAGNEQFF,TGTGCCAGCAGCTTAGGGGCTGTGGCGGGGAATGAGCAGTTCTTC,TRBV7-9,NA,few,TRBJ2-1
CASSQSLGSLPDTQYF,TGCGCCAGCAGCCAAAGTCTCGGTAGTCTTCCAGATACGCAGTATTTT,TRBV4-1,NA,few,TRBJ2-3
CASSPLFGSEMETQYF,TGTGCCAGCAGCCCCTTATTCGGTAGCGAGATGGAGACCCAGTACTTC,TRBV7-9,NA,NA,TRBJ2-5
CASSLSGESPLHF,TGTGCCAGCAGCCTCTCAGGGGAATCACCCCTCCACTTT,TRBV7-6,NA,few,TRBJ1-6
CASSLTGGAYNEQFF,TGTGCCAGCAGCCTTACAGGGGGCGCCTACAATGAGCAGTTCTTC,TRBV27,TRBD1,many,TRBJ2-1
CASSPGQGSSPLHF,TGTGCCAGTAGTCCGGGACAGGGGTCCTCACCCCTCCACTTT,TRBV19,TRBD1,few,TRBJ1-6
CASSSQTGYYEQYF,TGTGCCAGCAGTTCTCAGACAGGCTACTACGAGCAGTACTTC,TRBV2,NA,few,TRBJ2-7
CASSYARNEQFF,TGTGCCAGCAGTTATGCACGGAATGAGCAGTTCTTC,TRBV6-2/TRBV6-3,NA,NA,TRBJ2-1
CASSFLVSNQPQHF,TGTGCCAGCAGTTTTTTGGTTAGCAATCAGCCCCAGCATTTT,TRBV12-3/TRBV12-4,NA,many,TRBJ1-5
CASSYGWGTDTQYF,TGCGCCAGCAGCTACGGATGGGGCACAGATACGCAGTATTTT,TRBV5-1,NA,few,TRBJ2-3
CASSKTDRERTYSNQPQHF,TGTGCCAGCAGCAAAACCGACAGGGAGAGAACTTATAGCAATCAGCCCCAGCATTTT,TRBV21-1,NA,NA,TRBJ1-5
CASSGGTGGYEQYF,TGTGCCAGCAGCGGCGGGACAGGGGGCTACGAGCAGTACTTC,TRBV9,TRBD1,NA,TRBJ2-7
CASSRNPGTSNNEQFF,TGTGCCAGCAGTCGTAATCCCGGGACATCGAACAATGAGCAGTTCTTC,TRBV12-3/TRBV12-4,NA,NA,TRBJ2-1
CASSPTALSSGANVLTF,TGTGCCAGCAGCCCGACAGCGTTAAGCTCTGGGGCCAACGTCCTGACTTTC,TRBV7-9,NA,NA,TRBJ2-6
CASSQELGYGYTF,TGTGCCAGCAGCCAAGAATTGGGGTATGGCTACACCTTC,TRBV14,NA,many,TRBJ1-2
CASSTSGQGYTEAFF,TGTGCCAGCAGTACCTCGGGACAGGGATACACTGAAGCTTTCTTT,TRBV12-3/TRBV12-4,TRBD1,many,TRBJ1-1
CASSQGGTHDPFTYEQYF,TGCGCCAGCAGCCAGGGAGGGACTCATGACCCCTTTACCTACGAGCAGTACTTC,TRBV4-3,TRBD2,NA,TRBJ2-7
CAWSAGRGLDEQFF,TGTGCCTGGAGCGCCGGGAGGGGCCTCGATGAGCAGTTCTTC,TRBV30,TRBD2,NA,TRBJ2-1
CSVIPADYGYTF,TGCAGCGTTATACCGGCCGACTATGGCTACACCTTC,TRBV29-1,NA,many,TRBJ1-2
CASSQDSGYTDTQYF,TGCGCCAGCAGCCAAGATAGCGGCTACACAGATACGCAGTATTTT,TRBV4-1,NA,few,TRBJ2-3
CASSFEPGNTIYF,TGTGCCAGCAGCTTCGAGCCTGGAAACACCATATATTTT,TRBV7-2,NA,few,TRBJ1-3
CASSFPTAYEQYF,TGTGCCAGCAGTTTTCCGACAGCCTACGAGCAGTACTTC,TRBV28,NA,few,TRBJ2-7
CAISADTTDTQYF,TGTGCCATCAGTGCAGACACCACAGATACGCAGTATTTT,TRBV10-3,NA,few,TRBJ2-3
CAWSVHGNSPLHF,TGTGCCTGGAGTGTACATGGGAATTCACCCCTCCACTTT,TRBV30,NA,few,TRBJ1-6
CASSAWERGNTDTQYF,TGTGCCAGCAGCGCCTGGGAGCGTGGGAACACAGATACGCAGTATTTT,TRBV6-1,NA,NA,TRBJ2-3
CASSSRQGVDEKLFF,TGTGCCAGCAGCTCCAGACAGGGGGTGGATGAAAAACTGTTTTTT,TRBV7-9,TRBD1,NA,TRBJ1-4
CSVVATTGLYGYTF,TGCAGCGTTGTAGCCACGACCGGGCTCTATGGCTACACCTTC,TRBV29-1,NA,few,TRBJ1-2
CASSQETGNQPQHF,TGCGCCAGCAGCCAAGAAACAGGGAACCAGCCCCAGCATTTT,TRBV4-1,NA,NA,TRBJ1-5
CASSQTSGQQETQYF,TGTGCCAGCAGTCAGACTAGCGGACAACAAGAGACCCAGTACTTC,TRBV6-1,TRBD2,NA,TRBJ2-5
CASSLGTSPDTQYF,TGTGCCAGCAGCTTAGGGACGAGCCCAGATACGCAGTATTTT,TRBV7-9,NA,few,TRBJ2-3
CSAREIEGAGSYNEQFF,TGCAGTGCTAGAGAAATTGAAGGGGCTGGCTCCTACAATGAGCAGTTCTTC,TRBV20-1,NA,NA,TRBJ2-1
CASSVGGISNTGELFF,TGTGCCAGCAGCGTAGGCGGCATATCGAACACCGGGGAGCTGTTTTTT,TRBV9,NA,NA,TRBJ2-2
CASSLDVRSYNEQFF,TGTGCCAGCAGTTTGGACGTCCGCTCCTACAATGAGCAGTTCTTC,TRBV12-3/TRBV12-4,NA,few,TRBJ2-1
CASSVGLAYEQYF,TGTGCCAGCAGCGTCGGTTTGGCTTACGAGCAGTACTTC,TRBV9,NA,NA,TRBJ2-7
CASSLTGAGELFF,TGTGCCAGCAGTTTAACAGGGGCCGGGGAGCTGTTTTTT,TRBV27,TRBD1,few,TRBJ2-2
CASSPGLGWAGELFF,TGTGCCAGCAGTCCGGGACTGGGATGGGCCGGGGAGCTGTTTTTT,TRBV6-5,NA,few,TRBJ2-2
CASSHRSEETQYF,TGTGCCAGCAGCCACAGGTCCGAGGAGACCCAGTACTTC,TRBV7-9,NA,many,TRBJ2-5
CASSQFRQIQETQYF,TGCGCCAGCAGCCAGTTTCGACAGATACAAGAGACCCAGTACTTC,TRBV4-1,NA,few,TRBJ2-5
CASSESPYEQYF,TGTGCCAGCAGTGAATCCCCCTACGAGCAGTACTTC,TRBV2,NA,many,TRBJ2-7
CASSLSWGGINEQYF,TGTGCCAGCAGTTTATCGTGGGGCGGCATCAACGAGCAGTACTTC,TRBV27,NA,NA,TRBJ2-7
CASSPSYGSNEQYF,TGTGCCAGTAGTCCATCTTACGGGAGCAACGAGCAGTACTTC,TRBV19,NA,few,TRBJ2-7
CASRPQGNTEAFF,TGCGCCAGCAGACCACAGGGGAACACTGAAGCTTTCTTT,TRBV4-1,NA,NA,TRBJ1-1
CASSLDPRTGPNEQYF,TGTGCCAGCAGCTTAGACCCAAGGACCGGCCCTAACGAGCAGTACTTC,TRBV11-2,NA,NA,TRBJ2-7